These 32 T cell receptor beta chains were all obtained from the same sample, sequenced in a study of OX40 agonist ivuxolimab in advanced cancers. Library method: the immunoSEQ multiplex PCR assay. The table was pulled from immuneACCESS by TCRdb, which kept in-frame rearrangements only. Such tables lose some clones; where checked, under half of the loss comes from unresolved V genes, and the rest has no known cause. In this sample the table shows tens of thousands of clones, about 90% of which occur a single time. The ten largest clones represent 16% of the sample. This material consisted of CD4+ or CD8+ T cells sorted from blood, taken in a trial of the OX40 agonist ivuxolimab. Every receptor here comes from an adult with an advanced solid tumor such as melanoma, head and neck, liver or kidney cancer.

The gene calls are TRBV18 and TRBJ2-1; 8 nucleotides agree with TRBD1. Germline CDR1 KGHSH, CDR2 LQKENI. V lost 3 bases, J lost 3 bases, and 4 bases stayed unmatched. The CDR3 consists of 15 residues. The CDR3 reads CASSPRTGNYNEQFF. The CDR3 region has the DNA TGTGCCAGCTCACCGCGGACAGGGAACTACAATGAGCAGTTCTTC.

The CDR3 loop is CAWTISNNEKLFF. Here the CDR3 DNA reads TGTGCCTGGACTATTTCGAATAATGAAAAACTGTTTTTT. The gene calls are TRBV30 and TRBJ1-4, with D uncertain. Germline loops: CDR1 GTSNPN, CDR2 SVGIG (reference sequence). CDR3 length: 13 residues. Trimming took 4 bases from V and 4 from J, leaving 10 bases between them.

The chain recombines TRBV6-5 with TRBJ2-5; 10 positions agree with TRBD2. From germline, CDR1 is MNHEY and CDR2 SVGAGI. Trimming took 2 bases from V and 4 from J; bases not matched to a gene: 7. The CDR3 totals 16 residues. CDR3 sequence (DNA): TGTGCCAGCAGTTACGTCCGAGCGGGAGGGGGAGAGACCCAGTACTTC. As protein: CASSYVRAGGGETQYF.

This clone appeared once. The chain recombines TRBV11-2 with TRBJ2-7; 9 positions match TRBD1. This CDR3 spans 14 amino acids. Germline V gene data show CDR1 as SGHAT and CDR2 as FQNNGV. V shed 4 bases, J shed 3 bases, and the junction held 4 bases outside the gene matches. The DNA of the CDR3 is TGTGCCAGCAGCTCGCCGGGACAGGGCTACGAGCAGTACTTC. This translates into CASSSPGQGYEQYF.

For the CDR3, the DNA is TGTGCCAGCAGTGGATTTGGGACAGGGTCCTACGAGCAGTACTTC. Protein: CASSGFGTGSYEQYF. V gene TRBV27 combines with J gene TRBJ2-7; TRBD1 aligns across 9 bases. This CDR3 region has 15 residues. The trim removed 5 bases at V and 1 base at J, leaving 6 bases unmatched. CDR1 and CDR2 (germline): MNHEY, SMNVEV (reference sequence).

V and J are TRBV9 and TRBJ2-5, with D possibly being TRBD2 (6 bases). CDR1 SGDLS and CDR2 YYNGEE come from the germline V gene. The CDR3 covers 14 residues. V was pared by 0 bases and J by 1 base, with 7 bases between. The CDR3 spells CASSVVGGQETQYF. For the CDR3, the DNA is TGTGCCAGCAGCGTAGTCGGGGGCCAAGAGACCCAGTACTTC.

V usage is TRBV7-3 and J usage is TRBJ2-1; TRBD2 aligns across 9 bases. V lost 0 bases, J lost 10 bases, and 16 bases stayed unmatched. CDR1 and CDR2 (germline): SGHTA, FQGTGA. This CDR3 is 18 amino acids long. In nucleotides, the CDR3 is TGTGCCAGCAGCTTAACGGGGGGTCTAGCGGGAAATCAAGGAGAGCAGTTCTTC. Its protein is CASSLTGGLAGNQGEQFF.

The CDR3 DNA reads as TGTGCCAGCAGCCTTGGGGCCGGCAATCAGCCCCAGCATTTT. It is translated as CASSLGAGNQPQHF. The chain has TRBV7-9 and TRBJ1-5; tentative D call: TRBD1 (5 bases). This CDR3 comprises 14 residues. Germline V gene data show CDR1 as SEHNR and CDR2 as FQNEAQ (reference sequence). The V and J ends lost 5 bases and 2 bases respectively, with 10 bases between them.

The CDR3 here is CASSRAGDAGTDTQYF. In DNA, the CDR3 is TGTGCCAGTAGTAGGGCGGGGGATGCGGGCACAGATACGCAGTATTTT. J is TRBJ2-3 and V is TRBV19, with 7 nucleotides matching TRBD2. CDR3 length: 16 amino acids. CDR1 and CDR2 (germline): LNHDA, SQIVND (reference sequence). Germline trimming cut 4 bases from V and 1 base from J; bases unmatched to any gene: 8.

This clone appeared a single time. This CDR3 is CASSASLRDHYGYTF. CDR3 sequence (DNA): TGTGCCAGCAGCGCCAGTCTGAGGGATCACTATGGCTACACCTTC. This chain uses TRBV6-5 with TRBJ1-2; D not certain. This CDR3 comprises 15 residues. V was pared by 6 bases and J by 3 bases, with 17 bases between. CDR1 is MNHEY and CDR2 is SVGAGI in the germline V gene.

The chain combines TRBV5-1 with TRBJ2-7; D is uncertain. The CDR3 is made up of 13 amino acids. From germline, CDR1 is SGHRS and CDR2 YFSETQ. Trimming left V 5 bases short and J 3 bases short, with 12 bases between. The CDR3 loop reads CASRSNGIYEQYF. CDR3 sequence (DNA): TGCGCCAGCAGGAGTAACGGCATCTACGAGCAGTACTTC.

The chain has TRBV6-1 and TRBJ1-4; D is unresolved. Trimming stripped 4 bases from V and 7 bases from J, with 4 bases between. Germline CDR1 MNHNS, CDR2 SASEGT. The CDR3 contains 11 residues. For the CDR3, the DNA is TGTGCCAGCAGTGTAGCTGAAAAACTGTTTTTT. This codes for CASSVAEKLFF.

The chain has TRBV7-9 and TRBJ2-7; TRBD1 matches 9 bases. CDR1 is SEHNR, CDR2 FQNEAQ, per germline (reference sequence). Unmatched junction bases numbered 5, after V lost 1 base and J lost 4 bases. The CDR3 totals 15 residues. CDR3 region: CASSLGTGAFYEQYF. The CDR3 DNA is TGTGCCAGCAGCTTAGGGACAGGGGCGTTTTACGAGCAGTACTTC. The full variable domain, rest sourced from reference TRBV7-9 and TRBJ2-7, is DTGVSQNPRHKITKRGQNVTFRCDPISEHNRLYWYRQTLGQGPEFLTYFQNEAQLEKSRLLSDRFSAERPKGSFSTLEIQRTEQGDSAMYLCASSLGTGAFYEQYFGPGTRLTVT.

The chain uses TRBV7-6 and TRBJ2-1, with TRBD1 identical over 11 bases. CDR1 and CDR2 (germline): SGHVS, FNYEAQ. The CDR3 sequence is 15 residues long. The V segment lost 4 bases and the J segment 4 bases; nucleotides outside the gene matches: 3. CDR3 DNA: TGTGCCAGCAGCTCCGGGACAGGGGGGTACAATGAGCAGTTCTTC. Translation: CASSSGTGGYNEQFF.

V is TRBV2 and J is TRBJ1-1; D remains ambiguous. Germline lookup yields CDR1 SNHLY and CDR2 FYNNEI. The CDR3 length is 14 residues. V was trimmed by 3 bases and J by 0 bases, leaving 8 bases between them. The CDR3 DNA reads TGTGCCAGCAGTGACCCACCGGTGAACACTGAAGCTTTCTTT. Protein: CASSDPPVNTEAFF.

The chain uses TRBV18 and TRBJ2-5; D remains unclear. Germline loops: CDR1 KGHSH, CDR2 LQKENI. V was cut by 1 base and J by 0 bases, with 6 bases left in between. The CDR3 extends over 14 amino acids. The CDR3 region is CASSPRRDQETQYF. The CDR3 nucleotides are TGTGCCAGCTCACCACGACGGGACCAAGAGACCCAGTACTTC.

This clone has a single count. The chain employs TRBV19 and TRBJ1-5; D gene unclear. The germline CDR1 and CDR2 sequences are LNHDA and SQIVND (reference sequence). V was trimmed by 5 bases and J by 4 bases, leaving 9 bases between them. This CDR3 is 13 amino acids long. DNA of the CDR3: TGTGCCAGTAGTTGGTCGGCTAATCAGCCCCAGCATTTT. It translates to CASSWSANQPQHF. The whole variable domain, filled in from reference TRBV19 and TRBJ1-5, reads DGGITQSPKYLFRKEGQNVTLSCEQNLNHDAMYWYRQDPGQGLRLIYYSQIVNDFQKGDIAEGYSVSREKKESFPLTVTSAQKNPTAFYLCASSWSANQPQHFGDGTRLSIL.

This chain links TRBV15 with TRBJ1-2, with D possibly being TRBD1 (5 bases). Germline values: CDR1 LNHNV, CDR2 YYDKDF (reference sequence). Trimming cost V 0 bases and J 8 bases, with 16 bases left between them. The CDR3 spans 15 residues. This CDR3 reads CATSRDPQGGGGYTF. The CDR3 DNA reads as TGTGCCACCAGCAGAGATCCCCAGGGAGGAGGAGGCTACACCTTC.

V is TRBV7-3 and J is TRBJ2-3; 11 bases match TRBD1. This CDR3 has 15 residues. Per germline, CDR1 SGHTA and CDR2 FQGTGA. Unmatched junction bases numbered 5, after V lost 0 bases and J lost 9 bases. CDR3 sequence reads: CASSLTGTGGETQYF. In nucleotides, the CDR3 is TGTGCCAGCAGCTTAACGGGGACAGGGGGAGAGACGCAGTATTTT.

This sequence joins TRBV11-2 and TRBJ1-4; D is perhaps TRBD1 (5 bases). Trimming took 4 bases from V and 5 from J, leaving 14 bases between them. This CDR3 spans 15 amino acids. The germline V gene encodes CDR1 SGHAT and CDR2 FQNNGV. This CDR3 is CASSSTGTANEKLFF. DNA of the CDR3: TGTGCCAGCAGCTCCACCGGGACGGCGAATGAAAAACTGTTTTTT.

The chain recombines TRBV4-1 with TRBJ2-7, with D hard to call. CDR1 and CDR2 (germline): MGHRA, YSYEKL. The ends were cut back, 3 bases at V and 3 bases at J, with 27 bases in the middle. The length of the CDR3 is 19 residues. For the CDR3, the DNA is TGCGCCAGCAGCCACCCCCATTTTATAGGAACCATAACCTTCTACGAGCAGTACTTC. Amino acids: CASSHPHFIGTITFYEQYF.

V gene TRBV28 combines with J gene TRBJ1-2; unclear D gene. Per the germline V gene, CDR1 is MDHEN and CDR2 is SYDVKM. Trimming took 5 bases from V and 4 from J, leaving 8 bases between them. The CDR3 is 12 amino acids. In DNA form, the CDR3 reads TGTGCCAGCAGTAGAGGGTTCTATGGCTACACCTTC. Protein product: CASSRGFYGYTF.

CDR3 protein: CASSPSRTGTGNTIYF. The CDR3 bases are TGTGCCAGCAGCCCCAGCAGGACAGGGACTGGAAACACCATATATTTT. The chain joins TRBV7-8 to TRBJ1-3; TRBD1 matches at 8 bases. CDR1 and CDR2 (germline): SGHVS, FQNEAQ. CDR3 length equals 16 residues. Trimming at V came to 5 bases and at J to 2 bases, leaving 8 bases not matched to a gene.

CDR3 nucleotide sequence: TGTGCCAGCAGCAAAGGGGTATACGAGCAGTACTTC. This codes for CASSKGVYEQYF. This chain joins TRBV5-5 and TRBJ2-7; perhaps TRBD1 as D (5 bases). Germline loops: CDR1 SGHKS, CDR2 YYEKEE (reference sequence). The V end was cut by 4 bases, the J end by 4 bases, with 9 bases between. The CDR3 is made up of 12 amino acids.

This clone has just one count. The chain is built from TRBV2 and TRBJ1-6; no clear D. From germline, CDR1 is SNHLY and CDR2 FYNNEI. V dropped 4 bases and J dropped 7 bases, with 11 bases sitting between them. This CDR3 is 14 amino acids long. The CDR3 protein is CASSAPRRNSPLHF. The CDR3 DNA reads as TGTGCCAGCAGTGCCCCAAGGAGGAATTCACCCCTCCACTTT.

The chain links TRBV2 to TRBJ2-2; possible D gene TRBD1, 6 bases. The germline V and J ends were trimmed by 6 bases and 1 base, with 6 bases remaining between them. The germline V gene has CDR1 SNHLY and CDR2 FYNNEI. This CDR3 spans 13 amino acids. The CDR3 loop is CASRGQNTGELFF. The CDR3, as DNA: TGTGCCAGCAGGGGACAGAACACCGGGGAGCTGTTTTTT.

The chain couples TRBV7-9 to TRBJ1-2; 7 bases agree with TRBD1. The length of the CDR3 is 13 residues. V was pared by 5 bases and J by 4 bases, with 4 bases of the junction left unmatched. CDR1 and CDR2 from the germline V gene are SEHNR and FQNEAQ (reference sequence). CDR3 DNA: TGTGCCAGCAGCGCCGACAGGGTCTATGGCTACACCTTC. Protein: CASSADRVYGYTF.

The chain links TRBV5-1 to TRBJ2-7; a weak D match, TRBD1 (6 bases). The germline gives CDR1 SGHRS, CDR2 YFSETQ. The CDR3 runs 13 residues. V lost 2 bases and J lost 3, with 9 bases in between. CDR3 region: CASSFQGNYEQYF. CDR3 nucleotide sequence: TGCGCCAGCAGCTTCCAGGGGAACTACGAGCAGTACTTC.

The rearrangement joins TRBV5-1 to TRBJ2-3; the match to TRBD2 covers 11 bases. Germline V lookup: CDR1 SGHRS, CDR2 YFSETQ. The CDR3 covers 18 residues. With 3 bases clipped from V and 4 bases from J, the junction kept 13 bases outside the gene matches. CDR3 residues: CASSSVAGGRSWADTQYF. The CDR3 bases are TGCGCCAGCAGCTCCGTAGCGGGAGGGAGATCGTGGGCAGATACGCAGTATTTT. Using reference TRBV5-1 and TRBJ2-3 for the parts outside the CDR3, the full variable domain is KAGVTQTPRYLIKTRGQQVTLSCSPISGHRSVSWYQQTPGQGLQFLFEYFSETQRNKGNFPGRFSGRQFSNSRSEMNVSTLELGDSALYLCASSSVAGGRSWADTQYFGPGTRLTVL.

V is TRBV29-1 and J is TRBJ2-5; TRBD2 is a possible D gene (7 bases). Germline assignment: CDR1 SQVTM and CDR2 ANQGSEA. The V end lost 4 bases, the J end lost 4 bases, and 13 bases lay between the germline ends. This CDR3 is 13 amino acids long. Here the CDR3 DNA reads TGCAGCGTTGGTGGGGGGGGCGGAGAGACCCAGTACTTC. Encoded protein: CSVGGGGGETQYF. Looking up the rest from reference TRBV29-1 and TRBJ2-5 gives the full variable domain: SAVISQKPSRDICQRGTSLTIQCQVDSQVTMMFWYRQQPGQSLTLIATANQGSEATYESGFVIDKFPISRPNLTFSTLTVSNMSPEDSSIYLCSVGGGGGETQYFGPGTRLLVL.

The rearrangement joins TRBV4-1 to TRBJ2-5; no firm D call. Germline V gene lookup returns CDR1 MGHRA and CDR2 YSYEKL. Trimming shortened V by 6 bases and J by 0 bases, and 14 bases separated the two germline ends. The CDR3 consists of 15 residues. The CDR3 protein is CASSRYSQNQETQYF. The CDR3, as DNA: TGCGCCAGCAGTCGTTACTCACAGAACCAAGAGACCCAGTACTTC.

This chain connects TRBV5-4 to TRBJ1-2, with TRBD1 as a possible D gene (5 bases). Germline assignment: CDR1 SGHNT and CDR2 YYREEE (reference sequence). The CDR3 length is 13 residues. Trimming stripped 4 bases from V and 5 bases from J, with 12 bases between. This CDR3 reads CASSLGVQYGYTF. In nucleotides, the CDR3 is TGTGCCAGCAGCCTAGGGGTGCAGTATGGCTACACCTTC.